The 18 T cell receptor beta chains presented below share a single source sample, sequenced in a study of blood T cell repertoires in COVID-19. Assay: immunoSEQ multiplex PCR; the TCRdb copy retains only in-frame clones and omits some. The sample includes around 36,000 clones, about four fifths of them seen just once. The source material was peripheral blood. These receptors came from a man aged 50-59 years with acute or convalescent COVID-19.

The chain couples TRBV2 to TRBJ1-6, with 10 bases lining up with TRBD1. This CDR3 has 16 residues. Germline CDR1 reads SNHLY; CDR2 reads FYNNEI. V shed 5 bases, J shed 7 bases, and the junction held 8 bases outside the gene matches. CDR3 bases: TGTGCCAGCAGTTCCAACCGGGACAGGGGCAATTCACCCCTCCACTTT. Amino acids: CASSSNRDRGNSPLHF.

This clone was observed a single time. Other DNA sequences in the sample encode the same CDR3. The V call is TRBV18, the J call TRBJ1-1; D not certain. Germline V gene lookup returns CDR1 KGHSH and CDR2 LQKENI. This CDR3 is 14 amino acids long. The V gene lost 1 base and the J gene lost 1 base, with 7 bases spanning the gap. The CDR3, as DNA: TGTGCCAGCTCACCACAGGGAGGGAACACTGAAGCTTTCTTT. It is translated as CASSPQGGNTEAFF.

This clone appeared once. This chain uses TRBV29-1 with TRBJ2-5; 7 bases are a match to TRBD2. The trim removed 4 bases at V and 5 bases at J, leaving 13 bases unmatched. The CDR3 runs 15 residues. CDR1 is SQVTM and CDR2 is ANQGSEA in the germline V gene. In DNA form, the CDR3 reads TGCAGCGTTGGAGTACTCGCGGGGGAGGATGAGACCCAGTACTTC. The encoded protein is CSVGVLAGEDETQYF.

The J gene is TRBJ2-7, the V gene TRBV27, with 8 bases that match TRBD2. This CDR3 comprises 13 residues. The junction had 5 bases not matched to a gene; V was cut back by 10 bases and J by 0 bases. Germline loops: CDR1 MNHEY, CDR2 SMNVEV (reference sequence). CDR3 protein: CATAAGVSYEQYF. For the CDR3, the DNA is TGTGCCACCGCAGCGGGAGTCTCCTACGAGCAGTACTTC.

The chain uses TRBV7-9 and TRBJ2-3, with TRBD2 matching 8 bases. The length of the CDR3 is 15 residues. Germline V gives CDR1 SEHNR, CDR2 FQNEAQ (reference sequence). V trimming: 5 bases; J trimming: 4 bases; junction bases outside the gene matches: 8. CDR3 loop: CASSLDGGAADTQYF. CDR3 coding DNA: TGTGCCAGCAGCCTAGACGGGGGGGCCGCAGATACGCAGTATTTT.

The chain uses TRBV27 and TRBJ1-3; D perhaps matches TRBD1 (6 bases). CDR1 is MNHEY, CDR2 SMNVEV, per germline (reference sequence). The V and J ends lost 8 bases and 1 base respectively, with 12 bases between them. The CDR3 spans 14 residues. The CDR3 loop is CASARGGSGNTIYF. Here the CDR3 DNA reads TGTGCCAGCGCAAGGGGGGGTTCTGGAAACACCATATATTTT.

This clone appeared a single time. The rearrangement joins TRBV14 to TRBJ2-2; 10 bases align to TRBD2. Trimming removed 10 bases from V and 4 bases from J; junction bases left unmatched: 21. This CDR3 is 19 amino acids long. Germline V gene sequence: CDR1 SGHDN, CDR2 FVKESK. For the CDR3, the DNA is TGTGCCACCTCATCCCTGTTGAGCGGGGGGGCCTCGGGCACCGGGGAGCTGTTTTTT. As protein: CATSSLLSGGASGTGELFF.

V is TRBV7-9 and J is TRBJ2-7; TRBD1 matches at 8 bases. J lost 6 bases, V lost 5 bases, and 3 bases had no gene match. The V gene's germline CDR1 is SEHNR and CDR2 FQNEAQ (reference sequence). The CDR3 consists of 12 residues. The CDR3 spells CASSKTGAEQYF. CDR3 DNA: TGTGCCAGCAGCAAGACAGGGGCCGAGCAGTACTTC.

A single count supports this clone. CDR3 DNA sequence: TGTGCCAGCAGGGTCGAGCAGGGAGGTTCACCCCTCCACTTT. The encoded protein is CASRVEQGGSPLHF. This sequence joins TRBV6-5 and TRBJ1-6, with D possibly matching TRBD1 (5 bases). This CDR3 region has 14 residues. V shed 6 bases and J shed 9 bases, with 15 bases lying between them. Germline CDR1 is MNHEY and CDR2 is SVGAGI.

The chain has TRBV15 and TRBJ1-6, with no clear D. Trimming cost V 6 bases and J 3 bases, with 9 bases left between them. Looked up from germline, CDR1 is LNHNV and CDR2 is YYDKDF (reference sequence). The CDR3 totals 14 residues. In nucleotides, the CDR3 is TGTGCCACCAGTGGCCAGAACTATAATTCACCCCTCCACTTT. This translates into CATSGQNYNSPLHF.

The V and J genes are TRBV19 and TRBJ2-7, with 15 bases identical to TRBD2. V dropped 2 bases and J dropped 4; count of bases not matched to a gene: 3. This CDR3 spans 16 amino acids. Germline V gene lookup returns CDR1 LNHDA and CDR2 SQIVND (reference sequence). The CDR3 reads CASSISGLAGGYEQYF. CDR3 DNA: TGTGCCAGTAGTATATCGGGACTAGCGGGAGGATACGAGCAGTACTTC.

V usage is TRBV20-1 and J usage is TRBJ2-5; 9 bases match TRBD2. Germline V gives CDR1 DFQATT, CDR2 SNEGSKA (reference sequence). CDR3 size: 17 residues. J lost 0 bases, V lost 3 bases, and 11 bases had no gene match. CDR3 amino acids: CSASYWTSERYQETQYF. The CDR3 bases are TGCAGTGCTAGTTATTGGACTAGCGAAAGGTACCAAGAGACCCAGTACTTC.

This chain joins TRBV6-5 and TRBJ1-2; TRBD1 matches 7 bases. The V and J ends lost 2 bases and 5 bases, in that order; junction bases with no gene match: 5. Germline values: CDR1 MNHEY, CDR2 SVGAGI. This CDR3 region has 14 residues. CDR3 sequence reads: CASSYAGGFYGYTF. CDR3 sequence (DNA): TGTGCCAGCAGTTACGCAGGGGGGTTTTATGGCTACACCTTC.

The chain recombines TRBV2 with TRBJ2-7; no definite D call. The CDR3 loop spans 14 amino acids. V gave up 2 bases and J gave up 2 bases, with 10 bases separating them. CDR1 is SNHLY, CDR2 FYNNEI, per germline. The CDR3 DNA reads as TGTGCCAGCAGTGAATGGTGGCAGACCTACGAGCAGTACTTC. Amino acids: CASSEWWQTYEQYF.

The V gene is TRBV13, the J gene TRBJ2-7; 7 bases are a match to TRBD2. CDR3 size: 15 residues. In germline, CDR1 is PRHDT, CDR2 FYEKMQ (reference sequence). V lost 5 bases and J lost 5; bases outside the gene matches: 12. The CDR3 coding sequence is TGTGCCAGCAGCGGGATTGGCGGGAGAGGAGACGAGCAGTACTTC. Amino acids: CASSGIGGRGDEQYF.

The chain is built from TRBV6-1 and TRBJ2-1; D gene unclear. The CDR3 contains 13 residues. Germline V lookup: CDR1 MNHNS, CDR2 SASEGT. V was clipped by 2 bases and J by 3 bases, with 5 bases between them. CDR3 nucleotides: TGTGCCAGCAGTGAACAGTTCTACAATGAGCAGTTCTTC. It specifies CASSEQFYNEQFF.

V is TRBV7-8 and J is TRBJ2-5; 12 bases line up with TRBD2. CDR3 length: 17 residues. V was clipped by 1 base and J by 5 bases; unmatched bases: 8. The germline CDR1 and CDR2 sequences are SGHVS and FQNEAQ. The CDR3 DNA is TGTGCCAGCAGCTTAGGGCTAGCGGGGGGGCCTTGGGAGACCCAGTACTTC. It translates to CASSLGLAGGPWETQYF.

The chain has TRBV12-5 and TRBJ2-1; the D gene is possibly TRBD2 (7 bases). Trimming left V 2 bases short and J 5 bases short, with 16 bases between. The CDR3 runs to 16 residues. Looked up from germline, CDR1 is LGHNT and CDR2 is FRNRAP. In DNA, the CDR3 is TGTGCTAGTGGTTTGAGGGCCGGGGGGCCAGACAATGAGCAGTTCTTC. Translation: CASGLRAGGPDNEQFF.